What follows describes a single TCR beta chain. At one end the junction does not follow the germline gene, possibly because of a read error. TCRdb redid the calling of the PCR reads with MiXCR, one entry per CDR3 protein. The table has hundreds of thousands of distinct CDR3 sequences, 24% seen once. The data originate from a study of molecular identifiers for immune sequencing clone quantification. The CDR3 totals 15 residues. Germline CDR1 and CDR2: SGHDT and YYEEEE. This TCR derives from a human donor in good health. Some libraries in this study had Jurkat cell RNA spiked in. V and J are TRBV5-6 and TRBJ1-5; tentatively, D is TRBD1 (5 bases). The sample consisted of naive CD8+ T cells from blood, with Jurkat cell RNA spiked in. Subset defined: FACS-sorted CD8+CD4-CCR7+CD45RA+ naive T cells. This CDR3 is CASSAGPRANQPQRF. CDR3 DNA sequence: TGTGCCAGCAGCGCGGGACCCCGGGCCAATCAGCCCCAGCGTTTT.